The next 7 T cell receptor beta chains were all read from a single sample in a study of shared T cell receptors in the human thymus. TCRdb keeps only in-frame clones here, not all; method: immunoSEQ multiplex PCR. The table includes about 710,000 clones, approximately 87% detected once. These data were also filed under a second study, of human thymus T cells.

Sequenced material: thymocytes. The source is a boy under three years old with a congenital heart defect.

V usage is TRBV7-2 and J usage is TRBJ1-2; perhaps TRBD1 as D (5 bases). CDR1 SGHTA and CDR2 FQGNSA come from the germline V gene. V lost 3 bases and J 2 bases, leaving 19 bases between the germline ends. This CDR3 spans 17 amino acids. In nucleotides, the CDR3 is TGTGCCAGCAGCTTGGAGGGAGGGGCCTCACCCAACTATGGCTACACCTTC. Translating it yields CASSLEGGASPNYGYTF.

This chain joins TRBV7-2 and TRBJ2-5; D is undetermined. V lost 1 base to trimming and J lost 5 bases, with 14 bases between them. This CDR3 region has 15 residues. The V gene's germline CDR1 is SGHTA and CDR2 FQGNSA. CDR3: CASSLVGRPTETQYF. The CDR3 DNA reads TGTGCCAGCAGCTTAGTTGGCAGGCCTACCGAGACCCAGTACTTC.

This clone was counted only a few times. This chain joins TRBV30 and TRBJ2-3; maybe TRBD1 (5 bases). Germline values: CDR1 GTSNPN, CDR2 SVGIG (reference sequence). Trimming took 4 bases from V and 0 from J, leaving 11 bases between them. CDR3 size: 14 residues. The CDR3 protein is CAWITGGSTDTQYF. The DNA of the CDR3 is TGTGCCTGGATTACAGGCGGTAGCACAGATACGCAGTATTTT. The full variable domain, in which reference TRBV30 and TRBJ2-3 provide the parts outside the CDR3, is SQTIHQWPATLVQPVGSPLSLECTVEGTSNPNLYWYRQAAGRGLQLLFYSVGIGQISSEVPQNLSASRPQDRQFILSSKKLLLSDSGFYLCAWITGGSTDTQYFGPGTRLTVL.

The V gene is TRBV20-1, the J gene TRBJ2-7, with D possibly matching TRBD1 (6 bases). Trimming took 6 bases from V and 6 from J, leaving 12 bases between them. Germline V gene sequence: CDR1 DFQATT, CDR2 SNEGSKA (reference sequence). The CDR3 has 11 residues. CDR3 sequence: CSAQDSGEQYF. The CDR3 DNA reads as TGCAGTGCCCAGGACAGCGGCGAGCAGTACTTC.

The chain links TRBV4-3 to TRBJ1-6; a weak D match, TRBD1 (5 bases). The CDR3 is 16 residues long. Germline values: CDR1 LGHNA, CDR2 YSLEER. V dropped 0 bases and J dropped 8 bases, with 14 bases sitting between them. CDR3 amino acids: CASSQERGGRDSPLHF. For the CDR3, the DNA is TGCGCCAGCAGCCAAGAGCGGGGGGGAAGGGATTCACCCCTCCACTTT.

Concerning this clone: This CDR3 is also generated by other DNA sequences in the sample. The gene calls are TRBV9 and TRBJ2-3; D is ambiguous. Trimming took 1 base from V and 1 from J, leaving 4 bases between them. This CDR3 region has 13 residues. Germline V gives CDR1 SGDLS, CDR2 YYNGEE. The CDR3 DNA reads TGTGCCAGCAGCGTACAGGGCACAGATACGCAGTATTTT. Translating gives CASSVQGTDTQYF. The full variable domain, its missing parts supplied by reference TRBV9 and TRBJ2-3, is DSGVTQTPKHLITATGQRVTLRCSPRSGDLSVYWYQQSLDQGLQFLIQYYNGEERAKGNILERFSAQQFPDLHSELNLSSLELGDSALYFCASSVQGTDTQYFGPGTRLTVL.

The V and J genes are TRBV5-1 and TRBJ1-2, with D hard to call. The CDR3 has 13 residues. Germline CDR1 SGHRS, CDR2 YFSETQ. Trimming shortened V by 2 bases and J by 4 bases, and 9 bases separated the two germline ends. CDR3 in DNA: TGCGCCAGCAGCTTCCCACGGGGCTATGGCTACACCTTC. As protein: CASSFPRGYGYTF.